This TCR beta chain was captured in a study of blood T cell repertoires in COVID-19. Profiling relied on immunoSEQ multiplex PCR, and the TCRdb table lists in-frame clones only, not all of them. The profile shows over 150,000 clones, around 80% of them singletons. The CDR3 covers 13 residues. V lost 5 bases to trimming and J lost 3 bases, with 10 bases between them. Participants spanned ages roughly 18 to 90 years and resided in 24 US areas. The specimen sequenced was PBMCs or T cells enriched from blood (not recorded which). The receptor's source is a middle-aged man who had recovered from COVID-19. This chain joins TRBV12-3 or TRBV12-4 and TRBJ1-1; the D is unclear. The CDR3: CASSTKVYTEAFF. In DNA, the CDR3 is TGTGCCAGCAGTACTAAGGTGTACACTGAAGCTTTCTTT.